These 9 T cell receptor beta chains were sequenced from one sample in a study of lymphopenia after photon versus proton radiotherapy. Sequencing used immunoSEQ multiplex PCR; TCRdb keeps in-frame clones, though not all of them. The repertoire consists of 25,000 to 30,000 clones, with about four fifths occurring once and the leading ten covering roughly 3.5%. The source was peripheral blood, collected from a patient treated with photon-based radiotherapy. All receptors derive from a woman aged 45-65 years with pancreatic cancer.

The rearrangement uses TRBV29-1 and TRBJ2-1, with 8 bases that match TRBD1. Looked up from germline, CDR1 is SQVTM and CDR2 is ANQGSEA. Trimming at V came to 3 bases and at J to 10 bases, leaving 8 bases not matched to a gene. The CDR3 sequence is 13 residues long. DNA of the CDR3: TGCAGCGTTGAGGGACTCAGGGGGCAAGAGCAGTTCTTC. Its protein product is CSVEGLRGQEQFF.

V is TRBV6-5 and J is TRBJ1-3; D remains ambiguous. The CDR3 has 14 residues. V was cut by 4 bases and J by 1 base, with 8 bases left in between. CDR1 and CDR2 from the germline V gene are MNHEY and SVGAGI. The CDR3 sequence is CASSSDVSGNTIYF. CDR3 DNA: TGTGCCAGCAGTTCGGACGTTTCTGGAAACACCATATATTTT.

The gene calls are TRBV6-5 and TRBJ1-4; tentatively, D is TRBD1 (6 bases). Per the germline V gene, CDR1 is MNHEY and CDR2 is SVGAGI. The CDR3 is made up of 16 amino acids. Trimming stripped 2 bases from V and 7 bases from J, with 17 bases between. As DNA, the CDR3 is TGTGCCAGCAGTTACCGGTCAGGAGGGGGAGGTGAAAAACTGTTTTTT. Its translation: CASSYRSGGGGEKLFF.

This rearrangement joins TRBV5-1 to TRBJ1-2; D possibly corresponds to TRBD1 (6 bases). Germline values: CDR1 SGHRS, CDR2 YFSETQ. This CDR3 region has 14 residues. Trimming removed 0 bases from V and 7 bases from J, with 13 bases in between. Here the CDR3 reads CASSLEAGGGGYTF. The DNA for the CDR3 is TGCGCCAGCAGCTTGGAGGCCGGGGGCGGTGGCTACACCTTC.

By sample share, this clone is medium-sized (0.01 to 0.1%). This chain links TRBV11-2 with TRBJ2-3; D might be TRBD2 (5 bases). This CDR3 is 16 amino acids long. V was trimmed by 0 bases and J by 0 bases, leaving 10 bases between them. The germline CDR1 and CDR2 sequences are SGHAT and FQNNGV. The CDR3: CASSLDAGLSTDTQYF. The CDR3 bases are TGTGCCAGCAGCTTAGATGCGGGCCTAAGCACAGATACGCAGTATTTT.

As DNA, the CDR3 is TGTGCTTCCGCGCGTCAGGGGCGTTTGAACACTGAAGCTTTCTTT. Translating it yields CASARQGRLNTEAFF. The chain links TRBV28 to TRBJ1-1, with D possibly TRBD1 on 6 matching bases. The CDR3 is 15 amino acids. Per the germline V gene, CDR1 is MDHEN and CDR2 is SYDVKM. The complete variable domain, with remaining parts taken from reference TRBV28 and TRBJ1-1, reads DVKVTQSSRYLVKRTGEKVFLECVQDMDHENMFWYRQDPGLGLRLIYFSYDVKMKEKGDIPEGYSVSREKKERFSLILESASTNQTSMYLCASARQGRLNTEAFFGQGTRLTVV.

V is TRBV6-6 and J is TRBJ1-4, with 8 nucleotides matching TRBD1. Germline CDR1 is MNHNY and CDR2 is SVGAGI (reference sequence). V dropped 6 bases and J dropped 8; count of bases not matched to a gene: 8. This CDR3 contains 14 residues. CDR3 bases: TGTGCCAGCAGCAATGACAGGGGCAGGGAAAAACTGTTTTTT. Amino acid sequence: CASSNDRGREKLFF.

The chain employs TRBV28 and TRBJ1-6; possibly TRBD1 for D (5 bases). Germline CDR1 and CDR2: MDHEN and SYDVKM. The CDR3 covers 14 residues. Trimming shortened V by 2 bases and J by 4 bases, and 6 bases separated the two germline ends. CDR3 residues: CASSLRGYNSPLHF. The CDR3 DNA follows: TGTGCCAGCAGTTTAAGGGGATATAATTCACCCCTCCACTTT.

The chain couples TRBV18 to TRBJ1-2; tentative D call: TRBD1 (5 bases). V lost 0 bases and J 8 bases, leaving 10 bases between the germline ends. This CDR3 is built from 13 residues. Germline CDR1 is KGHSH and CDR2 is LQKENI. The CDR3 DNA is TGTGCCAGCTCACCACCCGCAGGGCCCGGCTACACCTTC. Protein: CASSPPAGPGYTF.